This T cell receptor (beta chain) was captured by sequencing in a study of regulatory T cells in long-lasting Graves disease. With iRepertoire HTBI primers and Arm-PCR of CDR3 regions, TCR beta libraries were built. Each CDR3 protein is one row after TCRdb ran MiXCR on the multiplex PCR reads. Of about 470,000 distinct CDR3 sequences in the sample, about a fifth were seen once. V was clipped by 2 bases and J by 7 bases, with 11 bases between them. The CDR3 sequence is 14 residues long. The germline CDR1 and CDR2 sequences are ENHRY and SYGVKD. This clonotype has at least ten counts. The sample's time point: persistent/refractory GD, antithyroid drugs over 5 years with positive TRAb. The TCR library used RNA extracted from PBMCs.

The chain is built from TRBV10-3 and TRBJ1-4, with D uncertain. This sequence was found in a female donor with Graves disease. Sequenced material: peripheral blood mononuclear cells (PBMCs), taken when the disease was refractory, from a patient treated with antithyroid drugs. The CDR3 bases are TGTGCCATCAGTGAGAAAGACACGGCTGAAAAACTGTTTTTT. It yields the protein CAISEKDTAEKLFF.